The present entry profiles one T cell receptor beta chain with its context. Antigen: not known. This specimen comes from a study of T cell repertoires in cytomegalovirus infection. CDR1 and CDR2 (germline): GTSNPN, SVGIG (reference sequence). The length of the CDR3 is 13 residues. Trimming took off 5 bases at V and 7 bases at J, with 18 bases between the two ends. Study-level results: Cumulative public TCR beta family frequency identified CMV carriers with the relevant HLA. There were HLA-C-restricted CMV-specific TCR beta clonotypes dominating the ex vivo response.

In TCRdb, the reads were re-called with MiXCR into one record per CDR3 protein. Of more than 150,000 distinct CDR3 sequences listed, approximately 28% are singletons. The specimen sequenced was PBMCs. This sequence joins TRBV30 and TRBJ2-7; TRBD2 is a possible D gene (5 bases). The TCR sequence derives from a human donor in good health (CMV status not recorded). Some clones in this sample may be carry-over from other donors' samples. The CDR3 bases are TGTGCCTGGGCTAAGACACCTCGGGGAGAGCAGTACTTC. It yields the protein CAWAKTPRGEQYF.